These 11 T cell receptor beta chains were all obtained from the same sample, sequenced in a study of tumor-infiltrating lymphocytes in primary liver carcinoma. Unsorted whole blood supplied the RNA, and germline DNA was extracted too. From approximately 530 ng of total RNA, TCR beta-specific cDNA was reverse-transcribed using a constant-region primer. The TCR beta library was amplified through three nested multiplex PCR rounds in a modified ARM-PCR procedure. The two initial PCR rounds, around 10 cycles each, used TRBV1-TRBV30 forward and C-beta reverse primers. TCRdb used MiXCR to reprocess the multiplex PCR reads, holding one entry per CDR3 protein. The sample has fewer than 350,000 distinct CDR3 sequences; about 60% are singletons. Sequencing was done on a sample of peripheral blood. The receptor set was obtained from a man aged 35-49 years with primary liver carcinoma and hepatitis B virus infection.

This clonotype was seen only a few times. One end of the junction fails to match germline, which may point to a read error. The CDR3, as DNA: TGTGTCAGTAGTATTGGCGGGACAGAAAACTATGGCTACACCTTC. Protein sequence: CVSSIGGTENYGYTF. J is TRBJ1-2 and V is TRBV19; 7 nucleotides line up with TRBD1. CDR3 length equals 15 residues. Per germline, CDR1 LNHDA and CDR2 SQIVND (reference sequence). Complete variable domain (other parts from reference TRBV19 and TRBJ1-2): DGGITQSPKYLFRKEGQNVTLSCEQNLNHDAMYWYRQDPGQGLRLIYYSQIVNDFQKGDIAEGYSVSREKKESFPLTVTSAQKNPTAFYLCVSSIGGTENYGYTFGSGTRLTVV.

Remarks on this clonotype: Likely a read error: the CDR3 ends without its conserved phenylalanine or tryptophan. It is unclear where the CDR3 begins or ends on the DNA, so no DNA is shown, and the CDR3 is as TCRdb lists it. J is TRBJ2-7 and V is TRBV12-3 or TRBV12-4. The CDR3 is 13 residues long, ends included. CDR3 region: CASSKNTVNEQYL.

This clonotype was detected only a few times. This rearrangement joins TRBV12-3 or TRBV12-4 to TRBJ1-2; 7 bases map to TRBD1. J was trimmed by 4 bases and V by 1 base; bases with no gene match: 3. The CDR3 contains 14 residues. In nucleotides, the CDR3 is TGTGCCAGCAGTTTAGGGGGGGACAGCTATGGCTACACCTTC. Translating it yields CASSLGGDSYGYTF.

About this clonotype: Relative to the germline gene, one junction end is altered; a read error may explain this. The rearrangement joins TRBV7-2 to TRBJ2-1; a possible D gene is TRBD1 (6 bases). The germline gives CDR1 SGHTA, CDR2 FQGNSA. This CDR3 comprises 13 residues. CDR3 region: CASSLTGNNEQFF. CDR3 DNA sequence: TGTGCCAGTAGCTTAACAGGGAACAATGAGCAGTTCTTC.

About this clonotype: One junction end does not reproduce the germline sequence, and a read error may be involved. In DNA, the CDR3 is TGCAGCGGCTCTCCGGACAGGAACATTGAAGTTTTCTTT. It translates to CSGSPDRNIEVFF. V usage is TRBV29-1 and J usage is TRBJ1-1; 7 nucleotides match TRBD1. The CDR3 covers 13 residues. Germline CDR1 and CDR2: SQVTM and ANQGSEA.

A word on this clonotype: A much larger clonotype is one base distant, so this may be a read error. The chain recombines TRBV4-2 with TRBJ1-6; no reliable D call. The CDR3 consists of 13 residues. In germline, CDR1 is LGHNA, CDR2 YNFKEQ. CDR3 region: CASSRDERSPLHF. Here the CDR3 DNA reads TGCGCCAGCAGCCGAGATGAACGTTCACCCCTCCACTTT.

This clonotype turned up a few times. Possible read error: a much larger clone is one base away. This sequence joins TRBV11-2 and TRBJ2-5; 14 bases fit TRBD2. CDR1 SGHAT and CDR2 FQNNGV come from the germline V gene. This CDR3 has 17 amino acids. CDR3 in DNA: TGTGTCAGCAGCGCCGGACTAGCGGGAGGATCCCAAGAGACCCAGTACTTC. This gives the protein CVSSAGLAGGSQETQYF.

Note on this clonotype: One end of the junction does not line up with germline, which may come from a read error. The CDR3 coding sequence is TGTGCCAGCAGCTTAGTGGCCGCTCTGAACACTGAAGCATTCTTT. It codes for CASSLVAALNTEAFF. The chain uses TRBV11-2 and TRBJ1-1; D gene ambiguous. CDR1 and CDR2 (germline): SGHAT, FQNNGV. The CDR3 runs 15 residues.

The CDR3 loop reads CASSEWGLAGAHEQFF. CDR3 bases: TGTGCCAGCAGTGAATGGGGACTAGCGGGAGCCCATGAGCAGTTCTTC. The chain combines TRBV6-1 with TRBJ2-1; 14 bases are a match to TRBD2. Germline V gives CDR1 MNHNS, CDR2 SASEGT. The CDR3 loop spans 16 amino acids. V was clipped by 2 bases and J by 8 bases; unmatched bases: 5.

This clonotype was seen at least ten times. This sequence joins TRBV6-2 or TRBV6-3 and TRBJ2-3; D uncertain. The V end lost 6 bases, the J end lost 0 bases, and 19 bases lay between the germline ends. CDR3 length: 17 residues. CDR1 and CDR2 from the germline V gene are MNHEY and SVGEGT. The CDR3 loop reads CASSRLWATTSTDTQYF. CDR3 DNA: TGTGCCAGCAGCCGGCTCTGGGCGACAACTAGCACAGATACGCAGTATTTT.

Notes on this clonotype: Compared with germline, one end of the junction differs, possibly owing to a read error. The rearrangement links TRBV11-3 to TRBJ2-1, with no clear D. The CDR3 is 12 amino acids. From germline, CDR1 is SGHNT and CDR2 YENEEA. CDR3 sequence reads: CASSLNADGQLF. DNA of the CDR3: TGTGCCAGCAGCTTAAATGCCGATGGGCAGTTGTTC.